Listed below are T cell receptor beta chains from one sample, sequenced in a study of T cell responses to AZD1222 COVID-19 vaccine. Measured with immunoSEQ multiplex PCR; TCRdb has only the in-frame clones, and not every one. The data show some 120,000 clones, 80% to 95% seen once. This sample comprised peripheral blood, obtained 28 days after the second dose of the MenACWY control vaccine. The receptor set was obtained from an adult who received the MenACWY meningococcal vaccine as a control. Each CDR3 is given with its conserved first and last residue. Each record gives: V gene, clone size, J gene, D gene, CDR3 DNA, CDR3 protein. D genes are given only for firm matches. The listing skips clone size in some rows; elsewhere it reads once, few, many or a size class.

>TRBV30|once|TRBJ1-4|-
TGTGCCTGGAGCAAGCAGTATGTACTGTTTTTT
CAWSKQYVLFF
>TRBV19|once|TRBJ1-5|-
TGTGCCAGTAGTATAGGAGGGGGGGCTAATCAGCCCCAGCATTTT
CASSIGGGANQPQHF
>TRBV11-1|-|TRBJ2-5|TRBD1
TGTGCCAGCAGGGGACAGCTCCAAGAGACCCAGTACTTC
CASRGQLQETQYF
>TRBV29-1|-|TRBJ2-2|TRBD1
TGCAGCGTTGACCTCGGGACAGGGTTCACCGGGGAGCTGTTTTTT
CSVDLGTGFTGELFF
>TRBV29-1|-|TRBJ2-5|-
TGCAGCGTGGATTCGGCGAACCAAGAGACCCAGTACTTC
CSVDSANQETQYF
>TRBV5-6|-|TRBJ2-7|-
TGTGCCAGCAGCTCGACAGAGACCTCCTACGAGCAGTACTTC
CASSSTETSYEQYF
>TRBV7-9|-|TRBJ2-1|-
TGTGCCAGCAGCCCGATAGGGTACAATGAGCAGTTCTTC
CASSPIGYNEQFF
>TRBV5-4|-|TRBJ2-1|-
TGTGCCAGCAGCTTGGCCCGGAACTCCTACAATGAGCAGTTCTTC
CASSLARNSYNEQFF
>TRBV11-2|-|TRBJ2-5|TRBD2
TGTGCCAGCAGCCCCTTTGCCTCTGGGGGGGGTGAAGAAGAGACCCAGTACTTC
CASSPFASGGGEEETQYF
>TRBV5-1|-|TRBJ1-6|-
TGCGCCAGCAGCTTTCAGGCAGGGAGCAATTCACCCCTCCACTTT
CASSFQAGSNSPLHF
>TRBV4-3|-|TRBJ1-1|-
TGCGCCAGCAGCCAAGTGGAGGGAAACACTGAAGCTTTCTTT
CASSQVEGNTEAFF
>TRBV7-9|-|TRBJ2-3|TRBD2
TGTGCCAGCTGGGGGGGGAGCACAGATACGCAGTATTTT
CASWGGSTDTQYF
>TRBV6-2/TRBV6-3|-|TRBJ2-2|TRBD1
TGTGCCAGCAGTTACCCGGACAGGGCCACCGGGGAGCTGTTTTTT
CASSYPDRATGELFF
>TRBV27|-|TRBJ2-6|-
TGTGCCAGCAGTCCACGGAGTCCTGGGGCCAACGTCCTGACTTTC
CASSPRSPGANVLTF
>TRBV6-5|-|TRBJ1-6|TRBD1
TGTGCCAGCAGGGGACAGGGGAACTCACCCCTCCACTTT
CASRGQGNSPLHF
>TRBV19|-|TRBJ1-1|-
TGTGCCAGTAGTATTATGGGATGGGGCACTGAAGCTTTCTTT
CASSIMGWGTEAFF
>TRBV5-1|-|TRBJ2-3|-
TGCGCCAGCAGCTTAGGATCGGGCACAGATACGCAGTATTTT
CASSLGSGTDTQYF
>TRBV28|few|TRBJ1-6|-
TGTGCCACCATTTGGGGGGGCTATAATTCACCCCTCCACTTT
CATIWGGYNSPLHF
>TRBV7-8|-|TRBJ1-1|TRBD1
TGTGCCAGCAGCTTACCGCCAGGGGGCATGGGGAACACTGAAGCTTTCTTT
CASSLPPGGMGNTEAFF
>TRBV5-4|-|TRBJ1-1|-
TGTGCCAGCAAAGGGGGAACTGAAGCTTTCTTT
CASKGGTEAFF
>TRBV5-4|-|TRBJ2-5|TRBD2
TGTGCCAGCAGACGAGGGACTAGCCTGATCCAAGAGACCCAGTACTTC
CASRRGTSLIQETQYF
>TRBV27|-|TRBJ2-2|-
TGTGCCAGCAGTTCGCTGGAAGCGAACACCGGGGAGCTGTTTTTT
CASSSLEANTGELFF
>TRBV5-1|once|TRBJ1-5|-
TGCGCCAGCAGCTTGGCGGGGACACAGGATCAGCCCCAGCATTTT
CASSLAGTQDQPQHF
>TRBV19|-|TRBJ2-1|TRBD2
TGTGCCAGTGGACTAGGGATGAGGAATGAGCAGTTCTTC
CASGLGMRNEQFF
>TRBV2|-|TRBJ2-2|TRBD1
TGTGCCAGCAGTGACCGCAGGGGGCGTACCGGGGAGCTGTTTTTT
CASSDRRGRTGELFF
>TRBV27|-|TRBJ1-1|TRBD1
TGTGCCAGCAGTTTAAGAACAGGGGATGAAGCTTTCTTT
CASSLRTGDEAFF
>TRBV6-5|-|TRBJ1-2|-
TGTGCCACTCACGGGGTTGGCTACACCTTC
CATHGVGYTF
>TRBV11-2|-|TRBJ2-7|-
TGTGCCAGCAGATCACCGGGCCAGCGGTCCTACGAGCAGTACTTC
CASRSPGQRSYEQYF
>TRBV25-1|-|TRBJ1-6|-
TGTGCCAGCAGTGATCTCCCACGACAGCCATATACTTTCCACTTT
CASSDLPRQPYTFHF
>TRBV11-2|-|TRBJ2-1|-
TGTGCCAGCAGCTTGCTGGGTGAGCAGTTCTTC
CASSLLGEQFF
>TRBV2|-|TRBJ1-5|TRBD1
TGTGCCAGCAGGATGACAGGGGCCGGTCAGCCCCAGCATTTT
CASRMTGAGQPQHF
>TRBV27|-|TRBJ2-3|-
TGTGCCAGCAGTCAAAGAGGGGATACGCAGTATTTT
CASSQRGDTQYF
>TRBV27|-|TRBJ2-7|-
TGTGCCAGCAGGAGCGTTGATAGCTCCTACGAGCAGTACTTC
CASRSVDSSYEQYF
>TRBV19|-|TRBJ2-1|TRBD2
TGTGCCAGTAGTATCAAACTAGCGGGAGTCGGTGAGCAGTTCTTC
CASSIKLAGVGEQFF
>TRBV24-1|-|TRBJ1-2|TRBD1
TGTGCCACCAGTGACAGGACAGGGGATGGCTACACCTTC
CATSDRTGDGYTF
>TRBV7-6|-|TRBJ1-6|-
TGTGCCAGCAGCTTAACGGGGGCGGGTTCACCCCTCCACTTT
CASSLTGAGSPLHF
>TRBV6-6|-|TRBJ2-7|TRBD2
TGTGCCAGCAGAACGACCGGGACTAGCGGGACCTACGAGCAGTACTTC
CASRTTGTSGTYEQYF
>TRBV18|-|TRBJ2-7|-
TGTGCCAGCTCACCAGGCAGCTTCTCCTACGAGCAGTACTTC
CASSPGSFSYEQYF
>TRBV20-1|few|TRBJ2-7|-
TGCAGTGCTAGTCTAACCCTCGAGCAGTACTTC
CSASLTLEQYF
>TRBV6-1|-|TRBJ2-2|-
TGTGCCAGCAGTGTTACGCGGTCGGGAAACACCGGGGAGCTGTTTTTT
CASSVTRSGNTGELFF
>TRBV25-1|-|TRBJ2-7|TRBD2
TGTGCCAGCAGTGGAACTAGCGGAAAAACCTACGAGCAGTACTTC
CASSGTSGKTYEQYF
>TRBV7-6|-|TRBJ2-2|-
TGTGCCAGCAGCTTAGGGGCCGCCGGGGAGCTGTTTTTT
CASSLGAAGELFF
>TRBV2|-|TRBJ1-3|-
TGTGCCAGCTCGACAGCTGGAAACACCATATATTTT
CASSTAGNTIYF
>TRBV25-1|once|TRBJ2-1|-
TGTGCCAGCAGTGAGGGGGGCGCCCCTTACAATGAGCAGTTCTTC
CASSEGGAPYNEQFF
>TRBV7-2|-|TRBJ2-3|TRBD1
TGTGCCAGCAGTTCCGGGACAGGGTTCAGCACAGATACGCAGTATTTT
CASSSGTGFSTDTQYF
>TRBV6-6|-|TRBJ1-3|-
TGTGCCAGCAGTTACTCGCGAGACACCATATATTTT
CASSYSRDTIYF
>TRBV28|-|TRBJ1-3|-
TGTGCCAGCAGAGAAAGGAGCAACACCATATATTTT
CASRERSNTIYF
>TRBV25-1|-|TRBJ1-4|TRBD1
TGTGCCAGCCTCCGACAGGGCCCTAATGAAAAACTGTTTTTT
CASLRQGPNEKLFF
>TRBV10-3|-|TRBJ2-3|TRBD2
TGTGCCATCAGTGCTGCTAGCGGGGGGTTTACTAGCACAGATACGCAGTATTTT
CAISAASGGFTSTDTQYF
>TRBV18|-|TRBJ2-4|-
TGTGCCAGCTCACCAGGGCCCTCTTGGGGGGCCAAAAACATTCAGTACTTC
CASSPGPSWGAKNIQYF
>TRBV11-2|-|TRBJ1-1|-
TGTGCCAGCAGCCCATGGGGAGTTTTGGGGACTGAAGCTTTCTTT
CASSPWGVLGTEAFF
>TRBV28|-|TRBJ2-7|-
TGTGCCAGCATTCGGGGGAGGTACTCCTACGAGCAGTACTTC
CASIRGRYSYEQYF
>TRBV27|-|TRBJ2-1|TRBD1
TGTGCCAGCACCTGGACAGGGCCTTCCTACAATGAGCAGTTCTTC
CASTWTGPSYNEQFF
>TRBV19|-|TRBJ2-1|-
TGTGCCAGTAAGGTCGGCAGGCCCCCCCACGATGAGCAGTTCTTC
CASKVGRPPHDEQFF
>TRBV4-3|few|TRBJ2-3|TRBD2
TGCGCCAGCAGCCCAGGGGGACTAGCGGGGGTGCAGAGGGATACGCAGTATTTT
CASSPGGLAGVQRDTQYF
>TRBV18|-|TRBJ2-3|-
TGTGCCAGCTCCCTAACCGCAAGCACAGATACGCAGTATTTT
CASSLTASTDTQYF
>TRBV28|-|TRBJ2-2|TRBD2
TGTGCCAGCAGTTTACCCCCGGCTAGCGGGACTGACACCGGGGAGCTGTTTTTT
CASSLPPASGTDTGELFF